This T cell receptor (beta chain) was obtained from a study of blood T cell repertoires in COVID-19. Study-wide context: Both acute and convalescent COVID-19 samples were obtained from the United States, Italy and Spain. From T cells, B-cell-depleted T cells, or PBMCs came the material, which was cDNA or gDNA.

The CDR3 extends over 15 amino acids. The V gene end was trimmed by 6 bases and the J gene end by 0 bases; junction bases not matched to a gene: 4. The germline V gene encodes CDR1 SNHLY and CDR2 FYNNEI. As handled by the study authors: Reference gene primers were amplified, and this amplification served to estimate nucleated cell counts. Sequencing used immunoSEQ multiplex PCR; TCRdb keeps in-frame clones, though not all of them. The V and J calls and clone size are taken from that table; D and trimming were inferred from the DNA. Altogether 50,000 to 65,000 clones are present, around 85% being singletons, with the ten largest covering roughly 5%.

The rearrangement joins TRBV2 to TRBJ2-1; 8 bases line up with TRBD2. Sequencing was performed on peripheral blood. The receptor was derived from an older man with acute or convalescent COVID-19. The CDR3 loop is CASSPTSGSYNEQFF. CDR3 coding DNA: TGTGCCAGCAGCCCCACTAGCGGCTCCTACAATGAGCAGTTCTTC. The full variable domain, its missing parts supplied by reference TRBV2 and TRBJ2-1, is EPEVTQTPSHQVTQMGQEVILRCVPISNHLYFYWYRQILGQKVEFLVSFYNNEISEKSEIFDDQFSVERPDGSNFTLKIRSTKLEDSAMYFCASSPTSGSYNEQFFGPGTRLTVL.